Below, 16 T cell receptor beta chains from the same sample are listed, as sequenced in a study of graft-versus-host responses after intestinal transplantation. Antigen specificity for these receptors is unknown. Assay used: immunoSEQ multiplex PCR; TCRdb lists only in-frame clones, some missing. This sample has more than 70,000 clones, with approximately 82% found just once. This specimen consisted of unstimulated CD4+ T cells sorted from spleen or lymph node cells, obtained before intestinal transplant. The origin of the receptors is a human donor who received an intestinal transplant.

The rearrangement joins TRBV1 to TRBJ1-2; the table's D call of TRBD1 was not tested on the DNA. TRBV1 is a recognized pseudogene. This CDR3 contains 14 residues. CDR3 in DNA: TGCACCAGCAGCCACGACGGGACAGGCCAATTGTGGACCTTC. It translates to CTSSHDGTGQLWTF.

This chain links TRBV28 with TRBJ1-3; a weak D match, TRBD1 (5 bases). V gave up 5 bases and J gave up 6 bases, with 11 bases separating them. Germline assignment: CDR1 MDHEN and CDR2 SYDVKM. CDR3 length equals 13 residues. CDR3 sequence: CASSTQGTNTIYF. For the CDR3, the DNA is TGTGCCAGCAGTACGCAGGGTACAAACACCATATATTTT.

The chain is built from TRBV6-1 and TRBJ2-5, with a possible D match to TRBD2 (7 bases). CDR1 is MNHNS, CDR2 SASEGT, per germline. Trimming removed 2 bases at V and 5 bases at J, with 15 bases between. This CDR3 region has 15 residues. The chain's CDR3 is CASSEKIGGRETQYF. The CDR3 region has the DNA TGTGCCAGCAGTGAAAAAATCGGGGGGCGGGAGACCCAGTACTTC.

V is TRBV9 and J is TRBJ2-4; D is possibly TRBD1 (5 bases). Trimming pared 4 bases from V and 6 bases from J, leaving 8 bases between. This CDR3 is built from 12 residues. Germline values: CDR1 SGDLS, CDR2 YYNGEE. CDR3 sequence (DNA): TGTGCCAGCAGCACCACAGGAAACATTCAGTACTTC. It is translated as CASSTTGNIQYF.

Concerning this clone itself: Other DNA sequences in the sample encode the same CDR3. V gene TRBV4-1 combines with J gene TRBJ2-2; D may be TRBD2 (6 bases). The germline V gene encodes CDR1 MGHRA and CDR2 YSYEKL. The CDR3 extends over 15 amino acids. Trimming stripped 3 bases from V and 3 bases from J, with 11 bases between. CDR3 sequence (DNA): TGCGCCAGCAGCCAGCCGGGGGTTCACACCGGGGAGCTGTTTTTT. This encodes CASSQPGVHTGELFF.

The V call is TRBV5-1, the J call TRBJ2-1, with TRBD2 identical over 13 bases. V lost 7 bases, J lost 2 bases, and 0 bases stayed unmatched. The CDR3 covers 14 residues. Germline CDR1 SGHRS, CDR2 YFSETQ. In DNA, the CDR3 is TGCGCCAGCGGGACTAGCGGGACCTACAATGAGCAGTTCTTC. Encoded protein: CASGTSGTYNEQFF.

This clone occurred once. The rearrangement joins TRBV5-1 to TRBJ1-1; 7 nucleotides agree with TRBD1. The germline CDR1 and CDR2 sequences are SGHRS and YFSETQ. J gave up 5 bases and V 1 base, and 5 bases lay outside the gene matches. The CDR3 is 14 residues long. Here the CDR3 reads CASSLQTGNTEAFF. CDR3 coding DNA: TGCGCCAGCAGCTTGCAGACAGGGAATACTGAAGCTTTCTTT. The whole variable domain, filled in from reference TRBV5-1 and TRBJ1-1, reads KAGVTQTPRYLIKTRGQQVTLSCSPISGHRSVSWYQQTPGQGLQFLFEYFSETQRNKGNFPGRFSGRQFSNSRSEMNVSTLELGDSALYLCASSLQTGNTEAFFGQGTRLTVV.

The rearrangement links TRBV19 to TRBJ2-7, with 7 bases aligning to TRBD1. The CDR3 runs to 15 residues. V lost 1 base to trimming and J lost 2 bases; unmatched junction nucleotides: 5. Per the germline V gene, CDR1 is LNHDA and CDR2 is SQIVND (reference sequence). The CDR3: CASSIADGTAYEQYF. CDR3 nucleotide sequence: TGTGCCAGTAGTATAGCCGACGGGACAGCCTACGAGCAGTACTTC. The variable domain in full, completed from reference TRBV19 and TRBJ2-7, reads DGGITQSPKYLFRKEGQNVTLSCEQNLNHDAMYWYRQDPGQGLRLIYYSQIVNDFQKGDIAEGYSVSREKKESFPLTVTSAQKNPTAFYLCASSIADGTAYEQYFGPGTRLTVT.

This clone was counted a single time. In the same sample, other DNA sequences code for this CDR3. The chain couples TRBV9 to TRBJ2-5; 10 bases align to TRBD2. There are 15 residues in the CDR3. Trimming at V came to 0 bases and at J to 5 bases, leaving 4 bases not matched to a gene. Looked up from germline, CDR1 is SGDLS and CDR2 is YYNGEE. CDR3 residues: CASSVGSGGQETQYF. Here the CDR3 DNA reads TGTGCCAGCAGCGTAGGTAGCGGGGGGCAGGAGACCCAGTACTTC.

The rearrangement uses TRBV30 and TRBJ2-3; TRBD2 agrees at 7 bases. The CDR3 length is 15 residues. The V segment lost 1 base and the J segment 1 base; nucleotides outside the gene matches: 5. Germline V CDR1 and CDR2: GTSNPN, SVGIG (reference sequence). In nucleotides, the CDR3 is TGTGCCTGGAGTGCCCGGGACTATCGCACAGATACGCAGTATTTT. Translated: CAWSARDYRTDTQYF.

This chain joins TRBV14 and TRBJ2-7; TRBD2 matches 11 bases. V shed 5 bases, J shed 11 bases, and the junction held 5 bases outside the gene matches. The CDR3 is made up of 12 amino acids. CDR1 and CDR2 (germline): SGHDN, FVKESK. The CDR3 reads CASSNRSGREYF. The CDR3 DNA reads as TGTGCCAGCAGCAACCGTAGCGGGAGGGAGTACTTC.

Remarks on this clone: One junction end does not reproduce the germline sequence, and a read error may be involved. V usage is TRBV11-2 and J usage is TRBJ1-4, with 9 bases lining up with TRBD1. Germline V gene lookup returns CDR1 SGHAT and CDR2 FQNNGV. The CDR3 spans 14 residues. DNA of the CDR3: TGTGCCAGCAGCTTTGGGGGACAGGGCGAAGCGGGTCCTTTT. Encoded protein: CASSFGGQGEAGPF.

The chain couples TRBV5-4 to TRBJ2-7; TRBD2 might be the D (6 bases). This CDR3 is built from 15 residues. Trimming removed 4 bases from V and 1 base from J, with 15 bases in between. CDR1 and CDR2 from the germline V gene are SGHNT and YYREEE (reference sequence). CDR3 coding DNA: TGTGCCAGCAGCACCTCCGGGACTGGTTCCTACGAGCAGTACTTC. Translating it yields CASSTSGTGSYEQYF.

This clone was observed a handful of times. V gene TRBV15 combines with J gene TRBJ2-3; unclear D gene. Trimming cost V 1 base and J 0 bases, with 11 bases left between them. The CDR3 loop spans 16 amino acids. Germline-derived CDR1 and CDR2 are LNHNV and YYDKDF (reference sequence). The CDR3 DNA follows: TGTGCCACCAGCAGAGGTTTAGACAAGAGCACAGATACGCAGTATTTT. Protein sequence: CATSRGLDKSTDTQYF. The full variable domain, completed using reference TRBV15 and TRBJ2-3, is DAMVIQNPRYQVTQFGKPVTLSCSQTLNHNVMYWYQQKSSQAPKLLFHYYDKDFNNEADTPDNFQSRRPNTSFCFLDIRSPGLGDTAMYLCATSRGLDKSTDTQYFGPGTRLTVL.

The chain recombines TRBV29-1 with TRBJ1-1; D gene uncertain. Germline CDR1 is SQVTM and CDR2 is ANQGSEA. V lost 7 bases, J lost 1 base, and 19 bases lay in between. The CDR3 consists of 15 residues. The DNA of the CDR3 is TGCAGCGGTAGAGGCCGGAGTGGGAGGAACACTGAAGCTTTCTTT. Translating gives CSGRGRSGRNTEAFF.

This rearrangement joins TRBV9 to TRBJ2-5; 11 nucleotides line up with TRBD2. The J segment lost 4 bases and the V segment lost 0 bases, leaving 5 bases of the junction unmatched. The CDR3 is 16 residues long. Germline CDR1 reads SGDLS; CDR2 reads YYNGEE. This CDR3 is CASSVERLAGSETQYF. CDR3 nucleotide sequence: TGTGCCAGCAGCGTAGAAAGACTAGCGGGATCAGAGACCCAGTACTTC.